These T cell receptor beta chains were read from a single sample in a study of OX40 agonist ivuxolimab in advanced cancers. Measured with immunoSEQ multiplex PCR; TCRdb has only the in-frame clones, and not every one. The sample holds 65,000 to 75,000 clones, about 93% seen once. Here the sequenced sample was CD4+ or CD8+ T cells sorted from blood, taken in a trial of the OX40 agonist ivuxolimab. The receptors were sampled from an adult with an advanced solid tumor such as melanoma, head and neck, liver or kidney cancer. CDR3s include the opening cysteine and the closing phenylalanine or tryptophan. The order of the fields is CDR3 DNA, CDR3 protein, clone size, D gene, CDR3 length, V gene, J gene. The D gene is left open where the match is weak. The size field is filled for only some rows; it gives once, few, many or a size class.

cdr3_nt: TGCGCCAGCAGTGAAAACAGTGTAAATAACTATGGCTACACCTTC; cdr3_aa: CASSENSVNNYGYTF; clone_size: -; d_call: -; cdr3_length: 15; v_call: TRBV10-2; j_call: TRBJ1-2
cdr3_nt: TGTGCCAGCAGCGTAGCGGTGAACGGCCTGGGTGGGCACAATGAGCAGTTCTTC; cdr3_aa: CASSVAVNGLGGHNEQFF; clone_size: -; d_call: -; cdr3_length: 18; v_call: TRBV9; j_call: TRBJ2-1
cdr3_nt: TGTGCCAGCAGCACAGGCCGGCGGGACAGAGGCACTGAAGCTTTCTTT; cdr3_aa: CASSTGRRDRGTEAFF; clone_size: -; d_call: TRBD1; cdr3_length: 16; v_call: TRBV7-7; j_call: TRBJ1-1
cdr3_nt: TGTGCCAGCGGGAGGGGGCAGGGTACTGAAGCTTTCTTT; cdr3_aa: CASGRGQGTEAFF; clone_size: -; d_call: TRBD1; cdr3_length: 13; v_call: TRBV6-5; j_call: TRBJ1-1
cdr3_nt: TGTGCCAGCAGCGCGAGACAGGCCGGGAACACTGAAGCTTTCTTT; cdr3_aa: CASSARQAGNTEAFF; clone_size: -; d_call: -; cdr3_length: 15; v_call: TRBV7-2; j_call: TRBJ1-1
cdr3_nt: TGCGCCAGCAGCTTGGGGGACAGCTCCTACGAGCAGTACTTC; cdr3_aa: CASSLGDSSYEQYF; clone_size: few; d_call: TRBD1; cdr3_length: 14; v_call: TRBV5-1; j_call: TRBJ2-7
cdr3_nt: TGTGCCAGCAGCGCGACGACGGGAATTCGGGAGCAGTTCTTC; cdr3_aa: CASSATTGIREQFF; clone_size: -; d_call: -; cdr3_length: 14; v_call: TRBV9; j_call: TRBJ2-1
cdr3_nt: TGTGCCTGGCAACGGGACGGATACTATGGCTACACCTTC; cdr3_aa: CAWQRDGYYGYTF; clone_size: -; d_call: -; cdr3_length: 13; v_call: TRBV30; j_call: TRBJ1-2
cdr3_nt: TGTGCCAGCAAGGTCGGGGGGAACACCGGGGAGCTGTTTTTT; cdr3_aa: CASKVGGNTGELFF; clone_size: -; d_call: -; cdr3_length: 14; v_call: TRBV6-1; j_call: TRBJ2-2
cdr3_nt: TGTGCCAGCAGTGAACCCGGGACACCTCCTAACTATGGCTACACCTTC; cdr3_aa: CASSEPGTPPNYGYTF; clone_size: -; d_call: -; cdr3_length: 16; v_call: TRBV6-1; j_call: TRBJ1-2
cdr3_nt: TGCGCCAGCAGCCAAGGAGCGGGAGTCGTCACCGGGGAGCTGTTTTTT; cdr3_aa: CASSQGAGVVTGELFF; clone_size: -; d_call: TRBD2; cdr3_length: 16; v_call: TRBV4-3; j_call: TRBJ2-2
cdr3_nt: TGTGCCACGGGCAGGGCCAACGTCCTGACTTTC; cdr3_aa: CATGRANVLTF; clone_size: -; d_call: -; cdr3_length: 11; v_call: TRBV25-1; j_call: TRBJ2-6
cdr3_nt: TGTGCCAGCAGCCTGGTGGTTAACACTGAAGCTTTCTTT; cdr3_aa: CASSLVVNTEAFF; clone_size: -; d_call: -; cdr3_length: 13; v_call: TRBV6-4; j_call: TRBJ1-1
cdr3_nt: TGTGCCAGCAGTCAACTAGCGCTCATTACCACAGATACGCAGTATTTT; cdr3_aa: CASSQLALITTDTQYF; clone_size: -; d_call: TRBD2; cdr3_length: 16; v_call: TRBV6-6; j_call: TRBJ2-3
cdr3_nt: TGTGCCAGCACCAGCACAGATACGCAGTATTTT; cdr3_aa: CASTSTDTQYF; clone_size: -; d_call: -; cdr3_length: 11; v_call: TRBV6-1; j_call: TRBJ2-3
cdr3_nt: TGTGCCAGCAGTGATAGCGGGGCGATGACAGATACGCAGTATTTT; cdr3_aa: CASSDSGAMTDTQYF; clone_size: -; d_call: TRBD2; cdr3_length: 15; v_call: TRBV25-1; j_call: TRBJ2-3
cdr3_nt: TGTGCCAGCAGCTTAAAGGGCTTGTGGACTAGCGGGAGTCATGAGCAGTTCTTC; cdr3_aa: CASSLKGLWTSGSHEQFF; clone_size: -; d_call: TRBD2; cdr3_length: 18; v_call: TRBV7-2; j_call: TRBJ2-1
cdr3_nt: TGTGCCAGTAGTATTCAGGGCGAGACCCAGTACTTC; cdr3_aa: CASSIQGETQYF; clone_size: -; d_call: -; cdr3_length: 12; v_call: TRBV19; j_call: TRBJ2-5
cdr3_nt: TGTGCCTGGAGTTCCGGACAGGTCGAGACCCAGTACTTC; cdr3_aa: CAWSSGQVETQYF; clone_size: -; d_call: TRBD1; cdr3_length: 13; v_call: TRBV30; j_call: TRBJ2-5
cdr3_nt: TGTGCCAGCAGCCCCCGGTTCCCCAACACTGAAGCTTTCTTT; cdr3_aa: CASSPRFPNTEAFF; clone_size: -; d_call: -; cdr3_length: 14; v_call: TRBV6-5; j_call: TRBJ1-1
cdr3_nt: TGCGCCAGCAGTGAGGCGAACAGGGGGACCTACGAGCAGTACTTC; cdr3_aa: CASSEANRGTYEQYF; clone_size: -; d_call: TRBD1; cdr3_length: 15; v_call: TRBV10-2; j_call: TRBJ2-7
cdr3_nt: TGTGCCAGCAGCTTGGGCGACATAATTAGCACAGATACGCAGTATTTT; cdr3_aa: CASSLGDIISTDTQYF; clone_size: -; d_call: -; cdr3_length: 16; v_call: TRBV5-4; j_call: TRBJ2-3
cdr3_nt: TGTGCCAGCAGTTTACTAGCGGGAGTTTCCGGGGCCAACGTCCTGACTTTC; cdr3_aa: CASSLLAGVSGANVLTF; clone_size: -; d_call: TRBD2; cdr3_length: 17; v_call: TRBV2; j_call: TRBJ2-6
cdr3_nt: TGTGCCAGCTCATTTAAGGGGCGCGAGGGCACTGAAGCTTTCTTT; cdr3_aa: CASSFKGREGTEAFF; clone_size: -; d_call: -; cdr3_length: 15; v_call: TRBV18; j_call: TRBJ1-1
cdr3_nt: TGTGCCAGCAGTTACGCTAGCGGGGCGAACACCGGGGAGCTGTTTTTT; cdr3_aa: CASSYASGANTGELFF; clone_size: -; d_call: TRBD2; cdr3_length: 16; v_call: TRBV6-6; j_call: TRBJ2-2
cdr3_nt: TGTGCCAGCTCACTGCAAAATCCAGGGGTAAGGGACCGGGAGCAGTACTTC; cdr3_aa: CASSLQNPGVRDREQYF; clone_size: -; d_call: -; cdr3_length: 17; v_call: TRBV18; j_call: TRBJ2-7
cdr3_nt: TGTGCCAGCAGCTTAGATCGGGGCAAGAGGGGCTACACCTTC; cdr3_aa: CASSLDRGKRGYTF; clone_size: -; d_call: -; cdr3_length: 14; v_call: TRBV7-6; j_call: TRBJ1-2